One and the same sample provided the 20 T cell receptor beta chains below, sequenced in a study of Tregs in tolerant kidney transplant recipients. The nonmyeloablative bone marrow transplants came from related graft donors, with transient mixed chimerism. Profiling relied on immunoSEQ multiplex PCR, and the TCRdb table lists in-frame clones only, not all of them. Of about 50,000 clones in the sample, about nine tenths are singletons; the top ten hold roughly 16%. The sequences come from CD8+ T cells from blood (PBMCs), collected 12 months after the transplant. Receptors were obtained from a human patient who received a combined kidney and bone marrow transplant. Some T cells may be the graft donor's.

The chain carries TRBV27 and TRBJ2-5, with D tentatively TRBD2 (7 bases). The CDR3 covers 16 residues. V was cut by 3 bases and J by 2 bases, with 16 bases left in between. Germline V gene data show CDR1 as MNHEY and CDR2 as SMNVEV (reference sequence). CDR3 loop: CASSFWAGAGQETQYF. The CDR3, as DNA: TGTGCCAGCAGTTTCTGGGCGGGGGCAGGGCAAGAGACCCAGTACTTC.

The chain recombines TRBV27 with TRBJ2-7; 11 bases line up with TRBD2. CDR3 length: 16 amino acids. After removal of 3 bases from V and 3 bases from J, the junction contained 7 bases not matched to a gene. The V gene's germline CDR1 is MNHEY and CDR2 SMNVEV (reference sequence). CDR3 sequence reads: CASSLRGTSGYYEQYF. The CDR3 DNA follows: TGTGCCAGCAGTTTGAGAGGGACTAGCGGTTACTACGAGCAGTACTTC.

This chain uses TRBV9 with TRBJ2-5, with a tentative D call TRBD2 (6 bases). Germline V gives CDR1 SGDLS, CDR2 YYNGEE. Trimming removed 0 bases at V and 0 bases at J, with 9 bases between. The CDR3 has 15 residues. The CDR3 DNA sequence: TGTGCCAGCAGCGTAGCAGGGAGGTACCAAGAGACCCAGTACTTC. It translates to CASSVAGRYQETQYF.

This chain connects TRBV2 to TRBJ2-1; a possible D gene is TRBD2 (6 bases). The CDR3 is 11 residues long. Trimming pared 9 bases from V and 10 bases from J, leaving 13 bases between. Germline V gene lookup returns CDR1 SNHLY and CDR2 FYNNEI. CDR3: CASDGGPEQFF. The DNA of the CDR3 is TGTGCCAGTGACGGAGGGCCCGAGCAGTTCTTC.

CDR3 sequence reads: CASSQTGIDDSPLHF. The CDR3 nucleotides are TGCGCCAGCAGCCAAACCGGGATTGACGATTCACCCCTCCACTTT. J is TRBJ1-6 and V is TRBV4-1; no clear D gene. The germline V and J ends were trimmed by 2 bases and 8 bases, with 13 bases remaining between them. Germline V CDR1 and CDR2: MGHRA, YSYEKL. The CDR3 has 15 amino acids.

J is TRBJ2-3 and V is TRBV11-2, with D unclear. CDR3 length: 15 residues. Trimming removed 0 bases at V and 6 bases at J, with 13 bases between. The germline V gene has CDR1 SGHAT and CDR2 FQNNGV. The CDR3, as DNA: TGTGCCAGCAGCTTAGAATTTTTCGTGAGGGATACGCAGTATTTT. Translated: CASSLEFFVRDTQYF.

In DNA, the CDR3 is TGTGCCAGCAGTCATGACAGGAACTACCAAGAGACCCAGTACTTC. Protein sequence: CASSHDRNYQETQYF. This chain joins TRBV6-6 and TRBJ2-5; tentatively, D is TRBD1 (6 bases). The CDR3 spans 15 residues. V lost 5 bases, J lost 0 bases, and 13 bases lay in between. Germline CDR1 and CDR2: MNHNY and SVGAGI (reference sequence).

The chain has TRBV7-8 and TRBJ2-1; no firm D call. V was cut by 5 bases and J by 10 bases, with 12 bases left in between. CDR1 is SGHVS, CDR2 FQNEAQ, per germline. CDR3 size: 12 residues. CDR3 region: CASSVGPGEQFF. The CDR3 DNA reads as TGTGCCAGCAGCGTAGGGCCAGGAGAGCAGTTCTTC.

This clone was observed a handful of times. The rearrangement joins TRBV9 to TRBJ2-3; 7 bases agree with TRBD2. CDR3 size: 14 residues. Germline V gene sequence: CDR1 SGDLS, CDR2 YYNGEE. The J segment lost 1 base and the V segment lost 5 bases, leaving 4 bases of the junction unmatched. CDR3 region: CASRRSGGTDTQYF. The CDR3 DNA is TGTGCCAGCAGACGCAGCGGGGGCACAGATACGCAGTATTTT.

V usage is TRBV11-3 and J usage is TRBJ2-7; 9 bases match TRBD2. The CDR3 is 16 amino acids. The V gene's germline CDR1 is SGHNT and CDR2 YENEEA. V shed 5 bases, J shed 0 bases, and the junction held 8 bases outside the gene matches. The CDR3 reads CASSPLAGASSYEQYF. The CDR3 DNA reads as TGTGCCAGCAGCCCCTTAGCGGGAGCCAGCTCCTACGAGCAGTACTTC.

V gene TRBV7-8 combines with J gene TRBJ2-4, with 10 nucleotides matching TRBD1. The CDR3 contains 17 residues. Trimming at V came to 5 bases and at J to 0 bases, leaving 7 bases not matched to a gene. The germline CDR1 and CDR2 sequences are SGHVS and FQNEAQ. The CDR3 spells CASSRWTGGLAKNIQYF. CDR3 DNA sequence: TGTGCCAGCAGCAGATGGACAGGGGGGCTAGCCAAAAACATTCAGTACTTC.

The J gene is TRBJ1-5, the V gene TRBV7-5; the table's D gene call, TRBD1, was not cross checked with the DNA. TRBV7-5 corresponds to a pseudogene. This CDR3 has 14 amino acids. The CDR3 DNA is TGTGTCAGAAGCTTTACGCAGGGAAATCAGCCCCAGCATTTT. Its translation is CVRSFTQGNQPQHF.

This clone has only one observation. CDR3 coding DNA: TGTGCCAGCAGCCTCTGGACGGGACAAGGTCCCTACTACGAGCAGTACTTC. Protein sequence: CASSLWTGQGPYYEQYF. This chain joins TRBV11-1 and TRBJ2-7; possibly TRBD1 for D (6 bases). Germline assignment: CDR1 SGHAT and CDR2 FQDESV (reference sequence). V was cut by 5 bases and J by 3 bases, with 23 bases left in between. CDR3 length equals 17 residues.

Here the CDR3 DNA reads TGCGCCAGCAGCCAATGGGCCAGGGGGCCGAATAATTCACCCCTCCACTTT. Translation gives CASSQWARGPNNSPLHF. The chain uses TRBV4-3 and TRBJ1-6, with 8 positions matching TRBD1. The CDR3 has 17 amino acids. V shed 2 bases, J shed 5 bases, and the junction held 8 bases outside the gene matches. Germline V gene sequence: CDR1 LGHNA, CDR2 YSLEER.

This rearrangement joins TRBV30 to TRBJ1-5, with 8 nucleotides matching TRBD1. After removal of 8 bases from V and 7 bases from J, the junction contained 10 bases not matched to a gene. CDR1 and CDR2 from the germline V gene are GTSNPN and SVGIG (reference sequence). This CDR3 comprises 13 residues. The CDR3 loop reads CAGDRGTGQPQHF. CDR3 DNA: TGTGCCGGTGACAGGGGCACTGGCCAGCCCCAGCATTTT. Full variable domain (rest looked up from reference TRBV30 and TRBJ1-5): SQTIHQWPATLVQPVGSPLSLECTVEGTSNPNLYWYRQAAGRGLQLLFYSVGIGQISSEVPQNLSASRPQDRQFILSSKKLLLSDSGFYLCAGDRGTGQPQHFGDGTRLSIL.

V is TRBV5-1 and J is TRBJ1-1, with 8 bases identical to TRBD1. Germline trimming cut 7 bases from V and 8 bases from J; bases unmatched to any gene: 7. The CDR3 is made up of 12 amino acids. The V gene's germline CDR1 is SGHRS and CDR2 YFSETQ. CDR3 nucleotides: TGCGCCAGCGGATTGACAGGGGTCGAAGCTTTCTTT. It translates to CASGLTGVEAFF.

The chain recombines TRBV5-4 with TRBJ2-7; D gene uncertain. V was trimmed by 1 base and J by 5 bases, leaving 4 bases between them. CDR1 SGHNT and CDR2 YYREEE come from the germline V gene (reference sequence). This CDR3 spans 11 amino acids. DNA of the CDR3: TGTGCCAGCAGCTTGTATAACGAGCAGTACTTC. Translation gives CASSLYNEQYF.

The V gene is TRBV4-3, the J gene TRBJ2-7, with 7 bases identical to TRBD1. Germline assignment: CDR1 LGHNA and CDR2 YSLEER. The CDR3 extends over 15 amino acids. V was pared by 2 bases and J by 3 bases, with 7 bases of the junction left unmatched. This CDR3 is CASSQLTGPNYEQYF. In nucleotides, the CDR3 is TGCGCCAGCAGCCAACTGACAGGGCCAAACTACGAGCAGTACTTC.

The chain recombines TRBV19 with TRBJ1-1; maybe TRBD1 (6 bases). Germline loops: CDR1 LNHDA, CDR2 SQIVND (reference sequence). V was cut by 3 bases and J by 1 base, with 6 bases left in between. This CDR3 contains 13 residues. CDR3 sequence reads: CASSMGQNTEAFF. Here the CDR3 DNA reads TGTGCCAGTAGTATGGGACAGAACACTGAAGCTTTCTTT.

This chain connects TRBV4-1 to TRBJ2-7; the match to TRBD1 covers 7 bases. Trimming took 1 base from V and 2 from J; bases not matched to a gene: 8. Germline CDR1 reads MGHRA; CDR2 reads YSYEKL. The CDR3 has 16 amino acids. The CDR3 sequence: CASSQGPQGDTYEQYF. DNA for the CDR3: TGCGCCAGCAGCCAAGGGCCGCAGGGGGACACCTACGAGCAGTACTTC.